The 9 T cell receptor beta chains reported below all come from one sample, sequenced in a study of T cells in Graves' hyperthyroidism and ophthalmopathy. Amplified regions were TCR beta CDR3 sequences from RNA transcripts. HTBI primers were employed in a first-round RT-PCR of the TCR CDR3. Using its own MiXCR run on the multiplex PCR reads, TCRdb lists one record per CDR3 protein. The sample contains 300,000 to 400,000 distinct CDR3 sequences, under 25% of which appear only once. Sequencing was done on a sample of blood. Source of these receptors: a woman between 50 and 59 years old with Graves' hyperthyroidism.

The rearrangement uses TRBV20-1 and TRBJ2-5, with 9 bases matching TRBD2. V lost 3 bases and J lost 5; bases outside the gene matches: 7. Per the germline V gene, CDR1 is DFQATT and CDR2 is SNEGSKA (reference sequence). This CDR3 region has 14 residues. CDR3 in amino acids: CSARIAGAGETQYF. Here the CDR3 DNA reads TGCAGTGCTAGGATAGCGGGAGCAGGGGAGACCCAGTACTTC.

In this sample, this clonotype turned up a few times. The gene calls are TRBV29-1 and TRBJ2-3; 8 bases fit TRBD2. Germline values: CDR1 SQVTM, CDR2 ANQGSEA. With V trimmed by 1 base and J by 1 base, 1 base remained unmatched. The CDR3 sequence is 14 residues long. The CDR3 loop reads CSVEAAGGTDTQYF. CDR3 DNA sequence: TGCAGCGTTGAAGCAGCGGGGGGCACAGATACGCAGTATTTT.

This clonotype has ten or more counts. The rearrangement links TRBV12-3 or TRBV12-4 to TRBJ1-1; D not resolved. V was pared by 5 bases and J by 7 bases, with 17 bases between. The CDR3 contains 14 residues. The CDR3: CASSARRLGLEAFF. In DNA form, the CDR3 reads TGTGCCAGCAGTGCTCGACGGCTCGGCCTTGAAGCTTTCTTT.

This clonotype has ten or more counts. J is TRBJ2-1 and V is TRBV6-1, with D unclear. The CDR3 length is 14 residues. Germline assignment: CDR1 MNHNS and CDR2 SASEGT. V shed 7 bases and J shed 5 bases, with 15 bases lying between them. The CDR3 DNA reads TGTGCCAGCATGATGTTGGGTATTCACAATGAGCAGTTCTTC. It codes for CASMMLGIHNEQFF.

Only a few counts were recorded for this clonotype. V gene TRBV20-1 combines with J gene TRBJ1-4, with 8 positions matching TRBD1. The germline gives CDR1 DFQATT, CDR2 SNEGSKA (reference sequence). J lost 8 bases, V lost 0 bases, and 11 bases had no gene match. This CDR3 contains 16 residues. CDR3 region: CSAREQSTGVGEKLFF. The CDR3 DNA reads TGCAGTGCTAGAGAACAATCGACAGGGGTGGGAGAAAAACTGTTTTTT.

V is TRBV20-1 and J is TRBJ1-4; the match to TRBD1 covers 8 bases. Germline V gives CDR1 DFQATT, CDR2 SNEGSKA (reference sequence). The V gene end was trimmed by 7 bases and the J gene end by 7 bases; junction bases not matched to a gene: 8. The length of the CDR3 is 13 residues. The CDR3 sequence: CSVPGGESEKLFF. Written as DNA, the CDR3 is TGCAGTGTGCCAGGGGGCGAGAGTGAAAAACTGTTTTTT.

This clonotype was seen only a few times. V is TRBV6-1 and J is TRBJ2-2, with D possibly TRBD2 on 6 matching bases. The CDR3 length is 15 residues. The V end lost 7 bases, the J end lost 2 bases, and 14 bases lay between the germline ends. Germline V gives CDR1 MNHNS, CDR2 SASEGT. CDR3 bases: TGTGCCAGCAACCCGGGACTCGGTAACACCGGGGAGCTGTTTTTT. Translating gives CASNPGLGNTGELFF.

The chain joins TRBV20-1 to TRBJ1-3; D ambiguous. CDR1 is DFQATT and CDR2 is SNEGSKA in the germline V gene (reference sequence). This CDR3 region has 14 residues. Trimming took off 1 base at V and 4 bases at J, with 11 bases between the two ends. CDR3 DNA: TGCAGTGCTAGAGCGGGGTCTGGCGGAAACACCATATATTTT. Amino acid sequence: CSARAGSGGNTIYF.

In this sample, this clonotype turned up many times. CDR3 in amino acids: CASSAGSHGTDTQYF. The CDR3 bases are TGTGCCAGCAGCGCCGGGTCCCACGGGACAGATACGCAGTATTTT. The chain is built from TRBV7-3 and TRBJ2-3, with unresolved D. The CDR3 contains 15 residues. CDR1 and CDR2 (germline): SGHTA, FQGTGA. V was cut by 5 bases and J by 3 bases, with 15 bases left in between.